One and the same sample provided the 21 T cell receptor beta chains below, sequenced in a study of OX40 agonist ivuxolimab in advanced cancers. Repertoires were generated with immunoSEQ multiplex PCR, while TCRdb's copy carries only in-frame clones and drops some. The sample has approximately 12,000 clones; 75% to 90% are singletons. The sample here was CD4+ or CD8+ T cells sorted from blood, taken in a trial of the OX40 agonist ivuxolimab. These receptor sequences come from an adult with an advanced solid tumor such as melanoma, head and neck, liver or kidney cancer.

The rearrangement joins TRBV19 to TRBJ2-7, with D perhaps matching TRBD2 (6 bases). The CDR3 is 14 residues long. Germline-derived CDR1 and CDR2 are LNHDA and SQIVND (reference sequence). V lost 3 bases, J lost 4 bases, and 13 bases lay in between. The CDR3 loop is CASSIGGMGYEQYF. The CDR3 region has the DNA TGTGCCAGTAGTATTGGCGGGATGGGGTACGAGCAGTACTTC.

The J gene is TRBJ2-1, the V gene TRBV7-6; tentative D call: TRBD1 (5 bases). Deletions cut 2 bases from V and 5 bases from J, with 13 bases between. Germline-derived CDR1 and CDR2 are SGHVS and FNYEAQ. The CDR3 length is 15 residues. CDR3 protein: CASSLWWGKNNEQFF. The DNA of the CDR3 is TGTGCCAGCAGCTTATGGTGGGGCAAGAACAATGAGCAGTTCTTC.

This chain joins TRBV6-1 and TRBJ2-7; no firm D call. V gave up 3 bases and J gave up 4 bases, with 16 bases separating them. This CDR3 spans 15 amino acids. Germline loops: CDR1 MNHNS, CDR2 SASEGT. The CDR3 loop is CASSDLLGLPYEQYF. The CDR3 DNA follows: TGTGCCAGCAGTGACCTCTTAGGGCTCCCGTACGAGCAGTACTTC.

The chain joins TRBV5-4 to TRBJ2-5, with 10 positions matching TRBD2. J was trimmed by 2 bases and V by 4 bases; bases with no gene match: 2. CDR1 is SGHNT and CDR2 is YYREEE in the germline V gene (reference sequence). This CDR3 has 14 residues. In DNA, the CDR3 is TGTGCCAGCAGCGCGACTAGCGGGCAAGAGACCCAGTACTTC. It yields the protein CASSATSGQETQYF.

V gene TRBV9 combines with J gene TRBJ2-3; 12 bases agree with TRBD2. The V gene end was trimmed by 4 bases and the J gene end by 5 bases; junction bases not matched to a gene: 11. This CDR3 has 17 amino acids. Germline V gives CDR1 SGDLS, CDR2 YYNGEE. CDR3 sequence (DNA): TGTGCCAGCAGCCCCCGACTAGCGGGGGCCCACGAAGATACGCAGTATTTT. It translates to CASSPRLAGAHEDTQYF.

This clone was found once. The chain links TRBV10-3 to TRBJ2-1; D unresolved. The CDR3 totals 13 residues. The V and J ends lost 3 bases and 4 bases respectively, with 7 bases between them. Germline V gene data show CDR1 as ENHRY and CDR2 as SYGVKD. The CDR3 sequence: CAISDASYNEQFF. As DNA, the CDR3 is TGTGCCATCAGTGACGCCTCATACAATGAGCAGTTCTTC.

This clone is categorized as medium-sized. The chain links TRBV5-5 to TRBJ1-2; tentatively, D is TRBD1 (6 bases). This CDR3 is 15 amino acids long. The germline CDR1 and CDR2 sequences are SGHKS and YYEKEE (reference sequence). V lost 3 bases to trimming and J lost 8 bases, with 20 bases between them. CDR3 nucleotide sequence: TGTGCCAGCAGCTCGACAGACGGCGGGGGGCTCGGCTACACCTTC. Protein product: CASSSTDGGGLGYTF.

The chain links TRBV5-5 to TRBJ2-1, with D unclear. The CDR3 is 16 residues long. The germline V gene encodes CDR1 SGHKS and CDR2 YYEKEE (reference sequence). Trimming pared 1 base from V and 8 bases from J, leaving 19 bases between. The CDR3 DNA is TGTGCCAGCAGCTTGTACACGGCCAGTCCCCAGGATGAGCAGTTCTTC. This gives the protein CASSLYTASPQDEQFF.

CDR3 sequence reads: CASSLEGSSYNEQFF. In DNA form, the CDR3 reads TGTGCCAGCAGCCTGGAGGGGAGCTCCTACAATGAGCAGTTCTTC. J is TRBJ2-1 and V is TRBV7-3, with D possibly matching TRBD2 (6 bases). The CDR3 loop spans 15 amino acids. Trimming shortened V by 5 bases and J by 0 bases, and 11 bases separated the two germline ends. Per germline, CDR1 SGHTA and CDR2 FQGTGA. The variable domain in full, completed from reference TRBV7-3 and TRBJ2-1, reads GAGVSQTPSNKVTEKGKYVELRCDPISGHTALYWYRQSLGQGPEFLIYFQGTGAADDSGLPNDRFFAVRPEGSVSTLKIQRTERGDSAVYLCASSLEGSSYNEQFFGPGTRLTVL.

The genes are TRBV28 and TRBJ2-7, with 9 positions matching TRBD2. Germline V gene lookup returns CDR1 MDHEN and CDR2 SYDVKM. The CDR3 has 15 residues. V shed 1 base and J 5 bases; nucleotides not matched to a gene: 6. CDR3 sequence: CASSLLAGVLNEQYF. Written as DNA, the CDR3 is TGTGCCAGCAGTTTATTAGCGGGAGTTCTGAACGAGCAGTACTTC.

V usage is TRBV21-1 and J usage is TRBJ1-2; the table assigns TRBD1, which was not confirmed against the DNA. TRBV21-1 is shown as a pseudogene. CDR3 length equals 15 residues. CDR3 region: CASSPTGTDKEGYTF. For the CDR3, the DNA is TGTGCCAGCAGTCCAACCGGGACAGATAAAGAGGGCTACACCTTC.

This clone was recorded only once. The chain uses TRBV28 and TRBJ2-7; D ambiguous. Trimming took 7 bases from V and 1 from J, leaving 11 bases between them. The CDR3 contains 13 residues. Looked up from germline, CDR1 is MDHEN and CDR2 is SYDVKM. The CDR3 is CASTDHLSYEQYF. CDR3 bases: TGTGCCAGCACGGACCACCTTTCCTACGAGCAGTACTTC.

This chain uses TRBV7-8 with TRBJ2-1, with 14 bases fitting TRBD2. V was pared by 4 bases and J by 2 bases, with 4 bases of the junction left unmatched. Germline CDR1 and CDR2: SGHVS and FQNEAQ. The CDR3 length is 17 residues. Here the CDR3 DNA reads TGTGCCAGCAGCTATCTGGGACTAGCGGGAGCCTACAATGAGCAGTTCTTC. This codes for CASSYLGLAGAYNEQFF.

The chain has TRBV19 and TRBJ2-7, with 7 bases matching TRBD1. V was clipped by 8 bases and J by 1 base; unmatched bases: 8. CDR3 length equals 14 residues. The germline gives CDR1 LNHDA, CDR2 SQIVND (reference sequence). This CDR3 is CASGHRGPSYEQYF. CDR3 sequence (DNA): TGTGCCAGTGGTCACAGGGGACCGTCCTACGAGCAGTACTTC.

The chain employs TRBV29-1 and TRBJ1-2, with a tentative D call TRBD1 (5 bases). The germline V and J ends were trimmed by 7 bases and 7 bases, with 16 bases remaining between them. The CDR3 has 12 residues. From germline, CDR1 is SQVTM and CDR2 ANQGSEA. The CDR3 sequence is CSAPGGASGYTF. CDR3 coding DNA: TGCAGCGCCCCGGGAGGGGCATCTGGCTACACCTTC. Full variable domain (missing parts from reference TRBV29-1 and TRBJ1-2): SAVISQKPSRDICQRGTSLTIQCQVDSQVTMMFWYRQQPGQSLTLIATANQGSEATYESGFVIDKFPISRPNLTFSTLTVSNMSPEDSSIYLCSAPGGASGYTFGSGTRLTVV.

This clone was recorded only once. J is TRBJ1-1 and V is TRBV7-8; 9 nucleotides align to TRBD1. The CDR3 sequence is 16 residues long. Germline V lookup: CDR1 SGHVS, CDR2 FQNEAQ. Trimming removed 5 bases from V and 6 bases from J; junction bases left unmatched: 13. The CDR3 reads CASSPGQGLRSAEAFF. The DNA for the CDR3 is TGTGCCAGCAGCCCGGGACAGGGACTAAGAAGCGCTGAAGCTTTCTTT. Variable domain in full (rest from reference TRBV7-8 and TRBJ1-1): GAGVSQSPRYKVAKRGQDVALRCDPISGHVSLFWYQQALGQGPEFLTYFQNEAQLDKSGLPSDRFFAERPEGSVSTLKIQRTQQEDSAVYLCASSPGQGLRSAEAFFGQGTRLTVV.

The rearrangement links TRBV28 to TRBJ1-2; the match to TRBD1 covers 8 bases. V dropped 4 bases and J dropped 3; count of bases not matched to a gene: 7. Germline assignment: CDR1 MDHEN and CDR2 SYDVKM. CDR3 size: 15 residues. This CDR3 is CASSSNRGWDYGYTF. The CDR3 DNA follows: TGTGCCAGCAGTTCCAACAGGGGGTGGGACTATGGCTACACCTTC.

V gene TRBV15 combines with J gene TRBJ1-5, with D possibly TRBD1 on 5 matching bases. The CDR3 length is 14 residues. Trimming shortened V by 1 base and J by 10 bases, and 14 bases separated the two germline ends. Germline V CDR1 and CDR2: LNHNV, YYDKDF (reference sequence). The CDR3 nucleotides read TGTGCCACCAGCAGAGTTGGGGCTAGCCAACCCCAGCATTTT. It is translated as CATSRVGASQPQHF.

This chain connects TRBV11-1 to TRBJ1-3; D call uncertain. CDR3 size: 11 residues. Germline V lookup: CDR1 SGHAT, CDR2 FQDESV (reference sequence). V was shortened by 7 bases and J by 7 bases, with 8 bases between the two germline ends. CDR3 in DNA: TGTGCCAGCACAGGTGGTAACACCATATATTTT. Protein sequence: CASTGGNTIYF.

The gene calls are TRBV7-9 and TRBJ2-3, with D hard to call. Germline values: CDR1 SEHNR, CDR2 FQNEAQ (reference sequence). The ends were cut back, 6 bases at V and 3 bases at J, with 1 base in the middle. This CDR3 has 10 amino acids. DNA for the CDR3: TGTGCCAGCAGGACAGATACGCAGTATTTT. It encodes CASRTDTQYF.

This chain links TRBV10-1 with TRBJ2-3, with TRBD1 matching 7 bases. The CDR3 covers 14 residues. Per the germline V gene, CDR1 is WNHNN and CDR2 is SYGVQD (reference sequence). V shed 6 bases, J shed 3 bases, and the junction held 6 bases outside the gene matches. The CDR3 reads CASSAGTETDTQYF. CDR3 bases: TGCGCCAGCAGCGCCGGGACAGAAACAGATACGCAGTATTTT.